This TCR beta chain came from a study of PD-1 blockade in classical Hodgkin lymphoma. Study-wide findings and caveats: Relapsed/refractory patients reportedly had lower baseline diversity than newly diagnosed patients.

This table comes from immunoSEQ multiplex PCR, and its TCRdb copy is limited to in-frame clones, with some not included. The repertoire consists of roughly 70,000 clones, with roughly 92% occurring once and the leading ten covering roughly 2.7%. Time point in this sample: newly diagnosed, previously untreated cHL patient sample. The V segment lost 0 bases and the J segment 3 bases; nucleotides outside the gene matches: 7. This CDR3 spans 17 amino acids. Germline CDR1 LGHNA, CDR2 YSLEER. A remark on this clone: No antigen is known for it.

The V and J genes are TRBV4-3 and TRBJ2-1; 8 bases are a match to TRBD2. Sample: peripheral blood mononuclear cells (PBMCs). This receptor was taken from a human donor with classical Hodgkin lymphoma. The CDR3 region has the DNA TGCGCCAGCAGCCAAGAGTACGGGAGGGTTTTCTACAATGAGCAGTTCTTC. This gives the protein CASSQEYGRVFYNEQFF.